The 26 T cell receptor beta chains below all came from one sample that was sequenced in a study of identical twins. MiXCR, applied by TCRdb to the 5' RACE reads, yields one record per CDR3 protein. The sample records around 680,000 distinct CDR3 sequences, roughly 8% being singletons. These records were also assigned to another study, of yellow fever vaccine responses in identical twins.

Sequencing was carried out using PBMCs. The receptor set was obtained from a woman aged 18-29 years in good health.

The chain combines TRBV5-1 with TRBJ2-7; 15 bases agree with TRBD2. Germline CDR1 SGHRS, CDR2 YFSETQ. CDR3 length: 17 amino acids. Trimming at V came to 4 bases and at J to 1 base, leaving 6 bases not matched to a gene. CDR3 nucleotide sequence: TGCGCCAGCAGCCTCGGACTAGCGGGGGGGATGTCCTACGAGCAGTACTTC. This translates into CASSLGLAGGMSYEQYF.

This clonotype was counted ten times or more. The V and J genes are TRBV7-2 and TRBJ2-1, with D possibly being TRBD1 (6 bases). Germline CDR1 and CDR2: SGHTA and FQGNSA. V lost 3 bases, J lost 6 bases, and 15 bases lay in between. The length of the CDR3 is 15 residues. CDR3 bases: TGTGCCAGCAGCTTCGGGACAACCACCCTCAATGAGCAGTTCTTC. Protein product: CASSFGTTTLNEQFF.

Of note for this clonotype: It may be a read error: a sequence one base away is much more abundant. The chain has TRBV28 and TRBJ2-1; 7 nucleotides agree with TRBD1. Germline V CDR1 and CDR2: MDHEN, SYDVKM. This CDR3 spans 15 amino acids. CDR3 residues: CASSSPGQLYNVQFF. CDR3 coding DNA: TGTGCCAGCAGTTCCCCGGGACAGCTATACAATGTGCAGTTCTTC.

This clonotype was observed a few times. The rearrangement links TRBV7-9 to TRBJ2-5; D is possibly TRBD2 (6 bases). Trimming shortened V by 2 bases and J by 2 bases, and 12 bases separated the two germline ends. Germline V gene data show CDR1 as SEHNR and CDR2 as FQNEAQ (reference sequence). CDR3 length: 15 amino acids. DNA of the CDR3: TGTGCCAGCAGCTTAACGGCGGGAATTCAAGAGACCCAGTACTTC. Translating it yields CASSLTAGIQETQYF.

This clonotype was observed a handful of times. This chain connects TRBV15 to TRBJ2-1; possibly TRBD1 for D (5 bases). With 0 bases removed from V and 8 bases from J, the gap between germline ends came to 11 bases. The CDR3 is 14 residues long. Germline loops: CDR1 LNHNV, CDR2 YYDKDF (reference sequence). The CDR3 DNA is TGTGCCACCAGCAGAGAAGCAGGGCGCGATGAGCAGTTCTTC. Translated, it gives CATSREAGRDEQFF. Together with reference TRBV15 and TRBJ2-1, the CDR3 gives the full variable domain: DAMVIQNPRYQVTQFGKPVTLSCSQTLNHNVMYWYQQKSSQAPKLLFHYYDKDFNNEADTPDNFQSRRPNTSFCFLDIRSPGLGDTAMYLCATSREAGRDEQFFGPGTRLTVL.

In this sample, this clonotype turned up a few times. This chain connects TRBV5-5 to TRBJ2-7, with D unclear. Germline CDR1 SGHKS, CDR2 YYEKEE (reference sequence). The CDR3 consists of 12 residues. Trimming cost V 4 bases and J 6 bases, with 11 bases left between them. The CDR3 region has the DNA TGTGCCAGCAGCCCCTCCACGATCGAGCAGTACTTC. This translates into CASSPSTIEQYF.

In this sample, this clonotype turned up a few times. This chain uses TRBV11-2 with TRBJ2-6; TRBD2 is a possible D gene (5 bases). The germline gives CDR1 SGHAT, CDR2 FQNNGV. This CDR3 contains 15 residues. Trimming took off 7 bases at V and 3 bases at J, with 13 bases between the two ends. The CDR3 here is CASMEVRDGANVLTF. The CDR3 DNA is TGTGCCAGCATGGAAGTGAGGGATGGGGCCAACGTCCTGACTTTC.

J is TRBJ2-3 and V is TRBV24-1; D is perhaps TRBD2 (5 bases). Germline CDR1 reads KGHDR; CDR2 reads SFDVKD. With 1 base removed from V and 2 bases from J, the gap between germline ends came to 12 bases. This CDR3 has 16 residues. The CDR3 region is CATSDFSPGDTDTQYF. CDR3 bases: TGTGCCACCAGTGATTTTAGCCCCGGGGACACAGATACGCAGTATTTT.

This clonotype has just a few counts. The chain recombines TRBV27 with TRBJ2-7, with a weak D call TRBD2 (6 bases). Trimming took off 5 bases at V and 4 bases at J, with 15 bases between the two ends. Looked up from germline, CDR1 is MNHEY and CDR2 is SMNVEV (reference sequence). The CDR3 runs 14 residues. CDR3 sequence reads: CASSPRLGEYEQYF. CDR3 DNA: TGTGCCAGCAGTCCCCGACTAGGGGAGTACGAGCAGTACTTC.

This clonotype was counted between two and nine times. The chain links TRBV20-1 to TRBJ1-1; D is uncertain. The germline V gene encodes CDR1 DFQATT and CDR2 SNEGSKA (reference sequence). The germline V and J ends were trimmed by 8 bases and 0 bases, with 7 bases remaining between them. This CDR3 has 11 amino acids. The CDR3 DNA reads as TGCAGTTTTAGGCTGAACACTGAAGCTTTCTTT. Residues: CSFRLNTEAFF.

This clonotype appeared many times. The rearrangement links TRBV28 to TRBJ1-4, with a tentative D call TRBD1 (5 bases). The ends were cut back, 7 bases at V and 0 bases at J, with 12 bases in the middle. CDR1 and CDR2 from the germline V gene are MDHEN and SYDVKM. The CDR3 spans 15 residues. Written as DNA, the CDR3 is TGTGCCAGCAACGGGGCAGAGGCAACTAATGAAAAACTGTTTTTT. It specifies CASNGAEATNEKLFF. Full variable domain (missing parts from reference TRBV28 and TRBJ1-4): DVKVTQSSRYLVKRTGEKVFLECVQDMDHENMFWYRQDPGLGLRLIYFSYDVKMKEKGDIPEGYSVSREKKERFSLILESASTNQTSMYLCASNGAEATNEKLFFGSGTQLSVL.

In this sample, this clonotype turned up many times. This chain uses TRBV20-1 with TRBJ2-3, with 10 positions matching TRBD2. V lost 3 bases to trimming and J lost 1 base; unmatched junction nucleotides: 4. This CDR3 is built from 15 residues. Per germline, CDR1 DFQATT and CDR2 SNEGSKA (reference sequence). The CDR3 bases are TGCAGTGCTAGCATAGCGGGGGGTGGCACAGATACGCAGTATTTT. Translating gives CSASIAGGGTDTQYF.

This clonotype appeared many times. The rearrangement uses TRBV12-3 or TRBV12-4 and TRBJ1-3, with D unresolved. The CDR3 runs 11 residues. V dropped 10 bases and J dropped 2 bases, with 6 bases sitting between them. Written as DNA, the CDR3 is TGTGCCACCCCAGCTGGAAACACCATATATTTT. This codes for CATPAGNTIYF.

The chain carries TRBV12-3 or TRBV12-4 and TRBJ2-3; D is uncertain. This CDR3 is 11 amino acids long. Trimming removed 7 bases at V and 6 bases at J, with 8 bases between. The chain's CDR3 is CASTASDTQYF. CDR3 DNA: TGTGCCAGCACCGCGTCCGATACGCAGTATTTT.

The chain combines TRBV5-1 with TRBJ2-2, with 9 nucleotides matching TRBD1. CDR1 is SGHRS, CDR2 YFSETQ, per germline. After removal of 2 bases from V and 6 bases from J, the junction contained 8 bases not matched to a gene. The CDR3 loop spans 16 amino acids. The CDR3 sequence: CASSFRDRVFPGELFF. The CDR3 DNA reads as TGCGCCAGCAGCTTCCGGGACAGGGTTTTTCCCGGGGAGCTGTTTTTT. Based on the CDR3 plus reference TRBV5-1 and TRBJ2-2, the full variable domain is KAGVTQTPRYLIKTRGQQVTLSCSPISGHRSVSWYQQTPGQGLQFLFEYFSETQRNKGNFPGRFSGRQFSNSRSEMNVSTLELGDSALYLCASSFRDRVFPGELFFGEGSRLTVL.

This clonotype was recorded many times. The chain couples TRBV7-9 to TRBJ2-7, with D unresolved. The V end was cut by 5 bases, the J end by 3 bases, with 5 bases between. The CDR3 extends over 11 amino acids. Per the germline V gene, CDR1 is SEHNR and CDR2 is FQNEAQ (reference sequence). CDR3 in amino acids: CASSVDYEQYF. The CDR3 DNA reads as TGTGCCAGCAGCGTCGACTACGAGCAGTACTTC.

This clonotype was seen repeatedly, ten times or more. CDR3 bases: TGCAGTGCTAGCAAACTGGACAGGGTTTCCTACGAGCAGTACTTC. This encodes CSASKLDRVSYEQYF. This chain uses TRBV20-1 with TRBJ2-7, with 8 bases matching TRBD1. The ends lost 3 bases at V and 1 base at J; junction bases unmatched: 8. This CDR3 contains 15 residues. Germline CDR1 reads DFQATT; CDR2 reads SNEGSKA (reference sequence).

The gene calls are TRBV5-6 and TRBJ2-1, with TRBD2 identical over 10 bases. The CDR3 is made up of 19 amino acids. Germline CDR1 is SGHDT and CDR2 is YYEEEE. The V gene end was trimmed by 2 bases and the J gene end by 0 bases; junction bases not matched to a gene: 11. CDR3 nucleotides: TGTGCCAGCAGCTTCCCCCCTAGCGGGAGCCTCGCCTCCTACAATGAGCAGTTCTTC. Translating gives CASSFPPSGSLASYNEQFF.

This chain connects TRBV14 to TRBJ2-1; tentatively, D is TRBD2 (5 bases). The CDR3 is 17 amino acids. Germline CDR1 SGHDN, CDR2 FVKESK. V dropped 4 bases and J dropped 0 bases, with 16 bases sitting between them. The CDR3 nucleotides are TGTGCCAGCAGCCCTGGGAGAAAGGTATACTCCTACAATGAGCAGTTCTTC. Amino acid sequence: CASSPGRKVYSYNEQFF.

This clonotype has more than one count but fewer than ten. The CDR3 nucleotides are TGTGCCAGCAGCTTAGGGAGGGCGGGCTACGAGCAGTACTTC. Protein product: CASSLGRAGYEQYF. The chain employs TRBV13 and TRBJ2-7, with D possibly being TRBD2 (5 bases). Germline V gene sequence: CDR1 PRHDT, CDR2 FYEKMQ (reference sequence). The CDR3 extends over 14 amino acids. V lost 0 bases and J 3 bases, leaving 9 bases between the germline ends.

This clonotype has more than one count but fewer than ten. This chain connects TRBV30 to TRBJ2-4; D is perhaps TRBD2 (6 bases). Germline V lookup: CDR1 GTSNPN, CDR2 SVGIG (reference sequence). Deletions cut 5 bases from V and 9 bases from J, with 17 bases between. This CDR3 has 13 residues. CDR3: CAWDGGASSIQYF. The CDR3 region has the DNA TGTGCCTGGGACGGCGGGGCCAGTAGCATTCAGTACTTC. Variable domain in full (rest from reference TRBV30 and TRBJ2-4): SQTIHQWPATLVQPVGSPLSLECTVEGTSNPNLYWYRQAAGRGLQLLFYSVGIGQISSEVPQNLSASRPQDRQFILSSKKLLLSDSGFYLCAWDGGASSIQYFGAGTRLSVL.

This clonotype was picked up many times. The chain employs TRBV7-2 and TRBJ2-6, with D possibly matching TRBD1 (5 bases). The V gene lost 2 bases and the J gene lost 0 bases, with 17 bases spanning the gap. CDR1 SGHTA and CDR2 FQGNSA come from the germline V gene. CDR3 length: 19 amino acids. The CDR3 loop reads CASSLTGVSGSSGANVLTF. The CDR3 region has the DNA TGTGCCAGCAGCTTAACAGGAGTCTCGGGCAGCTCTGGGGCCAACGTCCTGACTTTC.

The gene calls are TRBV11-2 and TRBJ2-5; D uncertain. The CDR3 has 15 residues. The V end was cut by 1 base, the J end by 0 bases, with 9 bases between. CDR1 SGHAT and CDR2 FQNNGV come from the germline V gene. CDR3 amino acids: CASSLGAFDQETQYF. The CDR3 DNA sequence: TGTGCCAGCAGCTTAGGGGCCTTTGACCAAGAGACCCAGTACTTC.

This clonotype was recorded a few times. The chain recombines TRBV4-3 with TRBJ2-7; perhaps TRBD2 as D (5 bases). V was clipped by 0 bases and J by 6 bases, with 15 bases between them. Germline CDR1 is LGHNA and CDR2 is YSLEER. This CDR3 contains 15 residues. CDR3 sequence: CASSQDPGLAGEQYF. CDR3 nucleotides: TGCGCCAGCAGCCAAGATCCAGGCCTAGCAGGCGAGCAGTACTTC.

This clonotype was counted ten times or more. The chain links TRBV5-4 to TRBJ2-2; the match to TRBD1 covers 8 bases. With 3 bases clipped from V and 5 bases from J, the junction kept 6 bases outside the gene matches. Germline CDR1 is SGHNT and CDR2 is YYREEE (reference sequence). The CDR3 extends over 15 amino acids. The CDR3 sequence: CASSSTGEVTGELFF. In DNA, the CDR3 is TGTGCCAGCAGCTCGACAGGGGAGGTAACCGGGGAGCTGTTTTTT.

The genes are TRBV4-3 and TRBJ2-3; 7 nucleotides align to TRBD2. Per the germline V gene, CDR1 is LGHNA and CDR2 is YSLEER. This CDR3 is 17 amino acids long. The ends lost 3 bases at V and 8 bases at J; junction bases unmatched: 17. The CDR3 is CASSHRGMGLPGGTQYF. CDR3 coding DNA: TGCGCCAGCAGCCACCGAGGCATGGGACTCCCGGGGGGTACGCAGTATTTT.